Each of the 23 T cell receptor beta chains below was sequenced from the same sample in a study of blood T cell repertoires in COVID-19. Sequencing was performed with immunoSEQ multiplex PCR; in TCRdb, only in-frame clones are kept and a portion is missing. Of 100,000 or so clones listed, 90% to 95% are singletons. The sample consisted of peripheral blood. These receptors originate from a man aged 60 to 75 with acute or convalescent COVID-19.

V gene TRBV7-3 combines with J gene TRBJ2-3; D call uncertain. Trimming took 4 bases from V and 0 from J, leaving 11 bases between them. CDR1 and CDR2 (germline): SGHTA, FQGTGA. The CDR3 length is 15 residues. This CDR3 reads CASSSGPISTDTQYF. The DNA for the CDR3 is TGTGCCAGCAGCTCGGGTCCGATTAGCACAGATACGCAGTATTTT.

This clone occurred once. The chain recombines TRBV4-2 with TRBJ2-1, with 10 bases matching TRBD2. The germline V gene has CDR1 LGHNA and CDR2 YNFKEQ. The V gene end was trimmed by 0 bases and the J gene end by 15 bases; junction bases not matched to a gene: 11. The CDR3 covers 15 residues. The CDR3 sequence is CASSQEWPSGGRSFF. Here the CDR3 DNA reads TGTGCCAGCAGCCAAGAATGGCCTAGCGGGGGTCGTTCGTTCTTC.

The chain carries TRBV3-1 (or the pseudogene TRBV3-2) and TRBJ2-1; a possible D gene is TRBD2 (5 bases). Germline loops: CDR1 LGHDT, CDR2 YNNKEL (reference sequence). Trimming removed 1 base at V and 0 bases at J, with 13 bases between. The CDR3 has 17 amino acids. The CDR3 DNA follows: TGTGCCAGCAGCCAAGTGGTGGACTCGAGCTCCTACAATGAGCAGTTCTTC. Its translation: CASSQVVDSSSYNEQFF.

V gene TRBV28 combines with J gene TRBJ1-2; tentative D call: TRBD1 (6 bases). V was clipped by 8 bases and J by 4 bases, with 20 bases between them. The CDR3 is made up of 15 amino acids. Germline loops: CDR1 MDHEN, CDR2 SYDVKM. Written as DNA, the CDR3 is TGTGCCAGCTGTAACGAGGAAGGGGGTGGCTATGGCTACACCTTC. This translates into CASCNEEGGGYGYTF.

The chain links TRBV11-2 to TRBJ2-7, with 10 positions matching TRBD1. This CDR3 is 14 amino acids long. Trimming at V came to 5 bases and at J to 3 bases, leaving 4 bases not matched to a gene. Looked up from germline, CDR1 is SGHAT and CDR2 is FQNNGV. CDR3: CASSPGQGRYEQYF. In DNA form, the CDR3 reads TGTGCCAGCAGCCCGGGACAGGGGCGCTACGAGCAGTACTTC.

The chain recombines TRBV5-5 with TRBJ1-6; 8 bases map to TRBD1. The CDR3 is made up of 14 amino acids. Germline V gene sequence: CDR1 SGHKS, CDR2 YYEKEE (reference sequence). J gave up 9 bases and V 4 bases, and 6 bases lay outside the gene matches. The CDR3 DNA reads TGTGCCAGCAGCCTCCAGGGGGCTCCTTCACCCCTCCACTTT. Amino acid sequence: CASSLQGAPSPLHF.

The V gene is TRBV28, the J gene TRBJ2-7; D is perhaps TRBD2 (7 bases). This CDR3 has 14 amino acids. V dropped 8 bases and J dropped 1 base, with 15 bases sitting between them. Looked up from germline, CDR1 is MDHEN and CDR2 is SYDVKM. The CDR3 protein is CASRMGGPSYEQYF. The DNA of the CDR3 is TGTGCCAGCCGGATGGGGGGGCCTTCCTACGAGCAGTACTTC.

The chain is built from TRBV30 and TRBJ1-2; perhaps TRBD1 as D (5 bases). V lost 2 bases to trimming and J lost 0 bases, with 13 bases between them. From germline, CDR1 is GTSNPN and CDR2 SVGIG (reference sequence). The CDR3 consists of 15 residues. The DNA for the CDR3 is TGTGCCTGGAGTCCTGGGGGGGGTTCTAACTATGGCTACACCTTC. Protein: CAWSPGGGSNYGYTF.

The chain combines TRBV14 with TRBJ2-2; TRBD1 is a possible D gene (5 bases). Germline V gene sequence: CDR1 SGHDN, CDR2 FVKESK. V shed 6 bases and J shed 2 bases, with 7 bases lying between them. The CDR3 has 13 residues. CDR3 loop: CASRGLNTGELFF. CDR3 DNA sequence: TGTGCCAGCAGGGGGCTAAACACCGGGGAGCTGTTTTTT. Using reference TRBV14 and TRBJ2-2 for the parts outside the CDR3, the full variable domain is EAGVTQFPSHSVIEKGQTVTLRCDPISGHDNLYWYRRVMGKEIKFLLHFVKESKQDESGMPNNRFLAERTGGTYSTLKVQPAELEDSGVYFCASRGLNTGELFFGEGSRLTVL.

The chain couples TRBV10-3 to TRBJ1-4, with TRBD1 matching over 9 bases. Germline values: CDR1 ENHRY, CDR2 SYGVKD. This CDR3 contains 13 residues. Unmatched junction bases numbered 7, after V lost 10 bases and J lost 7 bases. Here the CDR3 reads CANRTGESEKLFF. CDR3 sequence (DNA): TGTGCCAACCGGACAGGGGAGAGTGAAAAACTGTTTTTT.

The rearrangement joins TRBV5-1 to TRBJ2-2, with 11 positions matching TRBD2. CDR3 length: 14 residues. From germline, CDR1 is SGHRS and CDR2 YFSETQ. The junction had 3 bases not matched to a gene; V was cut back by 1 base and J by 10 bases. As DNA, the CDR3 is TGCGCCAGCAGCTTGACTAGCGGGAGTGCGGAGCTGTTTTTT. It is translated as CASSLTSGSAELFF. The whole variable domain, filled in from reference TRBV5-1 and TRBJ2-2, reads KAGVTQTPRYLIKTRGQQVTLSCSPISGHRSVSWYQQTPGQGLQFLFEYFSETQRNKGNFPGRFSGRQFSNSRSEMNVSTLELGDSALYLCASSLTSGSAELFFGEGSRLTVL.

The chain recombines TRBV5-4 with TRBJ2-1; TRBD2 aligns across 10 bases. The junction had 2 bases not matched to a gene; V was cut back by 3 bases and J by 2 bases. Germline-derived CDR1 and CDR2 are SGHNT and YYREEE (reference sequence). The CDR3 is 15 amino acids. CDR3 sequence: CASSSAGGTYNEQFF. In DNA form, the CDR3 reads TGTGCCAGCAGCTCAGCGGGAGGGACCTACAATGAGCAGTTCTTC. The full variable domain, in which reference TRBV5-4 and TRBJ2-1 provide the parts outside the CDR3, is ETGVTQSPTHLIKTRGQQVTLRCSSQSGHNTVSWYQQALGQGPQFIFQYYREEENGRGNFPPRFSGLQFPNYSSELNVNALELDDSALYLCASSSAGGTYNEQFFGPGTRLTVL.

This clone was detected only once. The chain uses TRBV18 and TRBJ1-5, with D tentatively TRBD1 (5 bases). There are 15 residues in the CDR3. Trimming cost V 2 bases and J 5 bases, with 13 bases left between them. From germline, CDR1 is KGHSH and CDR2 LQKENI. The CDR3 region is CASSPIQGGDQPQHF. The CDR3 region has the DNA TGTGCCAGCTCACCAATTCAGGGCGGCGATCAGCCCCAGCATTTT.

The chain recombines TRBV29-1 with TRBJ1-1; 8 bases align to TRBD1. The junction had 2 bases not matched to a gene; V was cut back by 6 bases and J by 2 bases. The CDR3 has 12 residues. Germline loops: CDR1 SQVTM, CDR2 ANQGSEA. The CDR3 sequence is CSVDRANTEAFF. The CDR3 coding sequence is TGCAGCGTGGACAGGGCCAACACTGAAGCTTTCTTT. Full variable domain (outside the CDR3, taken from reference TRBV29-1 and TRBJ1-1): SAVISQKPSRDICQRGTSLTIQCQVDSQVTMMFWYRQQPGQSLTLIATANQGSEATYESGFVIDKFPISRPNLTFSTLTVSNMSPEDSSIYLCSVDRANTEAFFGQGTRLTVV.

The chain carries TRBV14 and TRBJ1-2, with 11 bases that match TRBD1. The CDR3 length is 15 residues. Germline CDR1 SGHDN, CDR2 FVKESK. The V and J ends lost 1 base and 6 bases, in that order; junction bases with no gene match: 4. DNA of the CDR3: TGTGCCAGCAGCCAAGCCGGGACAGGGGGTAATGGCTACACCTTC. As protein: CASSQAGTGGNGYTF.

The chain links TRBV6-5 to TRBJ2-3, with 10 positions matching TRBD1. The CDR3 contains 14 residues. Germline V lookup: CDR1 MNHEY, CDR2 SVGAGI. V trimming: 9 bases; J trimming: 3 bases; junction bases outside the gene matches: 6. The CDR3 is CASRQGAHTDTQYF. The CDR3 coding sequence is TGTGCCAGTAGACAGGGGGCGCATACAGATACGCAGTATTTT.

The chain is built from TRBV6-1 and TRBJ2-7; 8 nucleotides align to TRBD1. The CDR3 has 14 residues. Trimming removed 3 bases from V and 2 bases from J; junction bases left unmatched: 3. The germline V gene encodes CDR1 MNHNS and CDR2 SASEGT. The chain's CDR3 is CASSDTGGPYEQYF. In nucleotides, the CDR3 is TGTGCCAGCAGTGACACAGGGGGGCCCTACGAGCAGTACTTC.

V gene TRBV30 combines with J gene TRBJ1-4, with D possibly TRBD1 on 6 matching bases. Germline values: CDR1 GTSNPN, CDR2 SVGIG (reference sequence). There are 14 residues in the CDR3. Trimming removed 4 bases from V and 3 bases from J, with 12 bases in between. In DNA form, the CDR3 reads TGTGCCTGGACAGCGGGGGCCTCTAATGAAAAACTGTTTTTT. It codes for CAWTAGASNEKLFF.

This clone has a handful of counts. The chain employs TRBV9 and TRBJ2-1; TRBD2 agrees at 8 bases. V lost 4 bases and J lost 13; bases outside the gene matches: 7. The germline V gene encodes CDR1 SGDLS and CDR2 YYNGEE. CDR3 length: 12 amino acids. CDR3 protein: CASSSSGRPQFF. The CDR3 nucleotides are TGTGCCAGCAGCTCGAGCGGGAGACCACAGTTCTTC. The full variable domain, its missing parts supplied by reference TRBV9 and TRBJ2-1, is DSGVTQTPKHLITATGQRVTLRCSPRSGDLSVYWYQQSLDQGLQFLIQYYNGEERAKGNILERFSAQQFPDLHSELNLSSLELGDSALYFCASSSSGRPQFFGPGTRLTVL.

V gene TRBV6-5 combines with J gene TRBJ2-1; tentative D call: TRBD1 (5 bases). Germline V gives CDR1 MNHEY, CDR2 SVGAGI. V lost 5 bases to trimming and J lost 10 bases, with 9 bases between them. The CDR3 totals 11 residues. In nucleotides, the CDR3 is TGTGCCAGCAGTCGTCAGGGAGAGCAGTTCTTC. Translated, it gives CASSRQGEQFF.

The chain combines TRBV11-2 with TRBJ1-4; D call uncertain. From germline, CDR1 is SGHAT and CDR2 FQNNGV. The germline V and J ends were trimmed by 1 base and 3 bases, with 12 bases remaining between them. The CDR3 length is 16 residues. CDR3: CASSLGTFAANEKLFF. The CDR3, as DNA: TGTGCCAGCAGCTTAGGGACTTTCGCTGCTAATGAAAAACTGTTTTTT. Full variable domain (remainder filled in from reference TRBV11-2 and TRBJ1-4): EAGVAQSPRYKIIEKRQSVAFWCNPISGHATLYWYQQILGQGPKLLIQFQNNGVVDDSQLPKDRFSAERLKGVDSTLKIQPAKLEDSAVYLCASSLGTFAANEKLFFGSGTQLSVL.

The J gene is TRBJ1-5, the V gene TRBV6-1; D is possibly TRBD1 (5 bases). This CDR3 is built from 16 residues. Germline V gene data show CDR1 as MNHNS and CDR2 as SASEGT. V lost 3 bases to trimming and J lost 3 bases, with 15 bases between them. This chain's CDR3 is CASSDTRQRFNQPQHF. The CDR3 DNA sequence: TGTGCCAGCAGTGATACCCGACAGAGATTCAATCAGCCCCAGCATTTT.

The chain is built from TRBV6-1 and TRBJ2-2; 14 nucleotides match TRBD2. The junction had 8 bases not matched to a gene; V was cut back by 3 bases and J by 2 bases. The CDR3 extends over 19 amino acids. The germline V gene encodes CDR1 MNHNS and CDR2 SASEGT. CDR3 loop: CASSDRLAGGNSNTGELFF. The CDR3 coding sequence is TGTGCCAGCAGTGATCGACTAGCGGGAGGGAATTCAAACACCGGGGAGCTGTTTTTT.